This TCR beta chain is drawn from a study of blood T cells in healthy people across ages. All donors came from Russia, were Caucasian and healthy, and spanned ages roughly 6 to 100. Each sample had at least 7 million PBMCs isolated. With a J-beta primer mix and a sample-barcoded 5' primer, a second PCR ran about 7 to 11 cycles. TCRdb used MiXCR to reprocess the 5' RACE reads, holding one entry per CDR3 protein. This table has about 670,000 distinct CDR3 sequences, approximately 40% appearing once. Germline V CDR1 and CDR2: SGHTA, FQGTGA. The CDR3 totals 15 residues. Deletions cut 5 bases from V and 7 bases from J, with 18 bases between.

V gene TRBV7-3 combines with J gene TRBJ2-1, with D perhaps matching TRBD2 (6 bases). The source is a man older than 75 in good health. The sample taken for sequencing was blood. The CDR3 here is CASSTTSLLGNEQFF. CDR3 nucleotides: TGTGCCAGCAGCACCACTAGCCTCTTGGGGAATGAGCAGTTCTTC.